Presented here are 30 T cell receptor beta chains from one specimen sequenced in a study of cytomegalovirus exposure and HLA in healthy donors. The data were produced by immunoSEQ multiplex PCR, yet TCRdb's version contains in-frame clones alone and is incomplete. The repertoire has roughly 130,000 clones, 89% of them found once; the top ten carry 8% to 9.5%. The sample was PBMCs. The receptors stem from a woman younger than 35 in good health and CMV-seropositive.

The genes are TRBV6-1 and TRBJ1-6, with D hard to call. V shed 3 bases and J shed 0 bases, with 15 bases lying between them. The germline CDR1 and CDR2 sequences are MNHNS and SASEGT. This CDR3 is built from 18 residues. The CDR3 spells CASSEEGPLSSYNSPLHF. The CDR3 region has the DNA TGTGCCAGCAGTGAGGAGGGCCCCCTTAGCTCCTATAATTCACCCCTCCACTTT.

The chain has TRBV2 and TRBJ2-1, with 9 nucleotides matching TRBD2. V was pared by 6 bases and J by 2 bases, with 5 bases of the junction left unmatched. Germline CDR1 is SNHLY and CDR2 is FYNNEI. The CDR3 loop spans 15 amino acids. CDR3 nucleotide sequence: TGTGCCAGCAGCGAGACTAGCGGACCCTACAATGAGCAGTTCTTC. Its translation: CASSETSGPYNEQFF.

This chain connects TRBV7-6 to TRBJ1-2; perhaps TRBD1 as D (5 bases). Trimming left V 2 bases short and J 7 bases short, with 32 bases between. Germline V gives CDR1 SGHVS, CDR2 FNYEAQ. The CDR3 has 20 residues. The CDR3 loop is CASSLLVSEWQGQSRSGYTF. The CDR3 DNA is TGTGCCAGCAGCTTATTGGTGTCCGAATGGCAGGGCCAGTCAAGGAGTGGCTACACCTTC.

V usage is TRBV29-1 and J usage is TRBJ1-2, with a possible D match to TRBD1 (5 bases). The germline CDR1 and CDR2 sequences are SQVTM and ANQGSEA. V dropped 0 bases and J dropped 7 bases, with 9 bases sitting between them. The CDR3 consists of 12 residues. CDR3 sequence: CSVEDTQGGYTF. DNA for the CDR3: TGCAGCGTTGAAGACACCCAGGGTGGCTACACCTTC. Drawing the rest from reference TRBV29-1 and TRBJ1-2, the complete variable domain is SAVISQKPSRDICQRGTSLTIQCQVDSQVTMMFWYRQQPGQSLTLIATANQGSEATYESGFVIDKFPISRPNLTFSTLTVSNMSPEDSSIYLCSVEDTQGGYTFGSGTRLTVV.

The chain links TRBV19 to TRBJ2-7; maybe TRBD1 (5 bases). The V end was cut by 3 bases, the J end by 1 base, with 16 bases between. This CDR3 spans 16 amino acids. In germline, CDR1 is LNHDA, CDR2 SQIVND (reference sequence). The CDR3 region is CASSIAGQLGSYEQYF. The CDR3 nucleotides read TGTGCCAGTAGTATCGCAGGGCAGTTGGGTTCCTACGAGCAGTACTTC. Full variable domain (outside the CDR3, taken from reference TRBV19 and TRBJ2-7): DGGITQSPKYLFRKEGQNVTLSCEQNLNHDAMYWYRQDPGQGLRLIYYSQIVNDFQKGDIAEGYSVSREKKESFPLTVTSAQKNPTAFYLCASSIAGQLGSYEQYFGPGTRLTVT.

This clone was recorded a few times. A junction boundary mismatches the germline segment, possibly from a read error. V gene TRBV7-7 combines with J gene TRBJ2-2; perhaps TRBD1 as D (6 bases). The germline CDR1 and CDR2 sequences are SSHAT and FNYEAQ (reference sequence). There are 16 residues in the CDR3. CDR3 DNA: TGTGCTAGCAGCCCGGGGCGGACAGTGAACACCGGGGAGCTGTTTTTT. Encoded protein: CASSPGRTVNTGELFF. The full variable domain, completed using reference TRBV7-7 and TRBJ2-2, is GAGVSQSPRYKVTKRGQDVTLRCDPISSHATLYWYQQALGQGPEFLTYFNYEAQPDKSGLPSDRFSAERPEGSISTLTIQRTEQRDSAMYRCASSPGRTVNTGELFFGEGSRLTVL.

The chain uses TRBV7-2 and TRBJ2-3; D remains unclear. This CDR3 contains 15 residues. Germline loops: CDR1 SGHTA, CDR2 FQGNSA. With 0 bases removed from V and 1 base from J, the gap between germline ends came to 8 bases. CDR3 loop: CASSLAPLGTDTQYF. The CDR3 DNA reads TGTGCCAGCAGCTTAGCCCCCCTTGGCACAGATACGCAGTATTTT. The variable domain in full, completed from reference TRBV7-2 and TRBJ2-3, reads GAGVSQSPSNKVTEKGKDVELRCDPISGHTALYWYRQSLGQGLEFLIYFQGNSAPDKSGLPSDRFSAERTGGSVSTLTIQRTQQEDSAVYLCASSLAPLGTDTQYFGPGTRLTVL.

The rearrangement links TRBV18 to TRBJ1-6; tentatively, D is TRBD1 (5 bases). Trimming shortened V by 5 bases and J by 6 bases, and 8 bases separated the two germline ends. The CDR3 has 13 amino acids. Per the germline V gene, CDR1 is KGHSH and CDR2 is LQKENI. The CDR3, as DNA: TGTGCCAGCTCAAGGGACTCTAATTCACCCCTCCACTTT. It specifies CASSRDSNSPLHF.

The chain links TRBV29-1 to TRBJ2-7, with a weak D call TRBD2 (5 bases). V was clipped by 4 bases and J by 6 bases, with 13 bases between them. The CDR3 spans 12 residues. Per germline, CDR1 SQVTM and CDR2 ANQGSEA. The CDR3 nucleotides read TGCAGCGTTGGTCCAGGAGGCTCCGAGCAGTACTTC. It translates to CSVGPGGSEQYF.

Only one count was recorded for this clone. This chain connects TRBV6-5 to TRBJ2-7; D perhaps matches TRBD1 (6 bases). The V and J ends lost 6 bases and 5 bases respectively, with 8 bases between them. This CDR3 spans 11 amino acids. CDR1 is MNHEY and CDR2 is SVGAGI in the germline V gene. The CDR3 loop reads CASRRGNEQYF. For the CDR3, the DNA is TGTGCCAGCAGGAGGGGGAACGAGCAGTACTTC.

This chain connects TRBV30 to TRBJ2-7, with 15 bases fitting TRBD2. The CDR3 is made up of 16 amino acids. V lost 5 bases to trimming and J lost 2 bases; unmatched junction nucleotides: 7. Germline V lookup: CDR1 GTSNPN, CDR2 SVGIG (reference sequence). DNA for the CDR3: TGTGCCTGGGAGTCGGGACTAGCGGGGGGTGCCTACGAGCAGTACTTC. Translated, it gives CAWESGLAGGAYEQYF.

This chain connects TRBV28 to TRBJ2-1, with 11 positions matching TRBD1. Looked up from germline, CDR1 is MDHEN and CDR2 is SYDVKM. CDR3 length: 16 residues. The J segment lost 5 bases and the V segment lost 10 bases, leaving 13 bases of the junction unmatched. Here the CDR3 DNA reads TGTGCCATCGGACAGGGGGCATTAACGGGTAACAATGAGCAGTTCTTC. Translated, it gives CAIGQGALTGNNEQFF. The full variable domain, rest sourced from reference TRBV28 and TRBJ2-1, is DVKVTQSSRYLVKRTGEKVFLECVQDMDHENMFWYRQDPGLGLRLIYFSYDVKMKEKGDIPEGYSVSREKKERFSLILESASTNQTSMYLCAIGQGALTGNNEQFFGPGTRLTVL.

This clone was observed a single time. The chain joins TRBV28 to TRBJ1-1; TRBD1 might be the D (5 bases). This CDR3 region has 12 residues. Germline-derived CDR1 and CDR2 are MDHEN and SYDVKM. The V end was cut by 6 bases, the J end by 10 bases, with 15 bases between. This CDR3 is CASSSSGRGAFF. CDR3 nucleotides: TGTGCCAGCAGCTCGTCTGGGAGGGGAGCTTTCTTT.

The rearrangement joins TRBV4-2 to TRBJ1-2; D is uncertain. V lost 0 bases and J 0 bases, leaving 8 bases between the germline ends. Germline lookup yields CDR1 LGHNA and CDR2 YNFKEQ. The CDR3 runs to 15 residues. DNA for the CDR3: TGTGCCAGCAGCCAAGAGTACAGAACTAACTATGGCTACACCTTC. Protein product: CASSQEYRTNYGYTF.

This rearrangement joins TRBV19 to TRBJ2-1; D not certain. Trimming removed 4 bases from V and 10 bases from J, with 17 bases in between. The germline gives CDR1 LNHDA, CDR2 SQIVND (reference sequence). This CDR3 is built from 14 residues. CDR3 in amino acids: CASSSDSLGWEQFF. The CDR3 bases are TGTGCCAGTAGTAGTGATAGCCTCGGGTGGGAGCAGTTCTTC.

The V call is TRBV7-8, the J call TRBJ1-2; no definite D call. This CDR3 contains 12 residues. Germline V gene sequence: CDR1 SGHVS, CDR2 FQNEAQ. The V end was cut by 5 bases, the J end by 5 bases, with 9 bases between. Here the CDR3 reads CASSPRLYGYTF. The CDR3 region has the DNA TGTGCCAGCAGCCCGCGGCTATATGGCTACACCTTC.

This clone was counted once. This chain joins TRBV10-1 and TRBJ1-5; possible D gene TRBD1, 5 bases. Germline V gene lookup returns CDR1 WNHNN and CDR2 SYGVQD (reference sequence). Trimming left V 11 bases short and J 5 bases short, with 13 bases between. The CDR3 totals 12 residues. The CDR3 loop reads CARAGWDQPQHF. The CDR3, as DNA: TGCGCCCGGGCAGGGTGGGATCAGCCCCAGCATTTT.

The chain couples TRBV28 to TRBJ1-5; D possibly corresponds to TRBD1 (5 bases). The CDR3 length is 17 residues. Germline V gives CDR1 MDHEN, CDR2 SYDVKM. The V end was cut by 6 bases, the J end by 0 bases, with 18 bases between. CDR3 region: CASSPHPTAYSNQPQHF. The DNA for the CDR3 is TGTGCCAGCAGCCCCCACCCGACAGCTTATAGCAATCAGCCCCAGCATTTT.

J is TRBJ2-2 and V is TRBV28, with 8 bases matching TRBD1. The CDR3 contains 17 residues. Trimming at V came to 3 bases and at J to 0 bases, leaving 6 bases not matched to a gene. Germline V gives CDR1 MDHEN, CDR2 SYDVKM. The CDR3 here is CASSFPWTGPNTGELFF. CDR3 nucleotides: TGTGCCAGCAGTTTCCCCTGGACAGGGCCGAACACCGGGGAGCTGTTTTTT.

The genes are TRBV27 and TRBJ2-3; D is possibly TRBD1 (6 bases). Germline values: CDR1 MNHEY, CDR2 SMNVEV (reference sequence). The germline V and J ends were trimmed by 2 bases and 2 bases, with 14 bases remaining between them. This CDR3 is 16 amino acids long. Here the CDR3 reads CASSLGDTIFTDTQYF. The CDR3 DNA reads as TGTGCCAGCAGTTTAGGGGACACCATCTTCACAGATACGCAGTATTTT.

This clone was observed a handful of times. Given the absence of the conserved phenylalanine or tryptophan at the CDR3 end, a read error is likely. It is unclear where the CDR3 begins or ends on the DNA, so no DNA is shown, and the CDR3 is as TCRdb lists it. CDR3 sequence: CASSLPLGHPSLL. This sequence joins TRBV5-6 and TRBJ1-2; no DNA check was done on the table's D call, TRBD1. Germline CDR1 and CDR2: SGHDT and YYEEEE. The CDR3 extends over 13 residues, inclusive of both ends.

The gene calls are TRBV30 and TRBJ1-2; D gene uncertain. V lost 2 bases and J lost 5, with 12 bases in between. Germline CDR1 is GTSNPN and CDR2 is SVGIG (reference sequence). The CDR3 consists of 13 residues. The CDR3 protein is CAWSPELGYGYTF. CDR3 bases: TGTGCCTGGAGTCCGGAACTCGGGTATGGCTACACCTTC.

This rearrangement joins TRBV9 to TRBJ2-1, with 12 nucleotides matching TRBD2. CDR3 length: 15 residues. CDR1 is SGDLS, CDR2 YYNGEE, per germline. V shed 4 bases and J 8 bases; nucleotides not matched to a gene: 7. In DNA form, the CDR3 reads TGTGCCAGCAGCTCCCCTAGCGGGGGGGCAGATGAGCAGTTCTTC. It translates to CASSSPSGGADEQFF.

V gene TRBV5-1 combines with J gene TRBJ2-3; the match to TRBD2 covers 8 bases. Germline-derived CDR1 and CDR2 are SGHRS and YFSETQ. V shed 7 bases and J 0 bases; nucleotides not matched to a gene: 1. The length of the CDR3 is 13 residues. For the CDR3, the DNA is TGCGCCAGCGCGGGGGGTAGCACAGATACGCAGTATTTT. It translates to CASAGGSTDTQYF.

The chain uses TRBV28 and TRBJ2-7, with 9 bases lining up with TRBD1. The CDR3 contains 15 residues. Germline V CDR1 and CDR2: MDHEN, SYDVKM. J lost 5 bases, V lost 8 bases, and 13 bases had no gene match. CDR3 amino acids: CASHGSGQGIDEQYF. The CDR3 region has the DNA TGTGCCAGCCACGGGTCGGGACAGGGAATCGACGAGCAGTACTTC.

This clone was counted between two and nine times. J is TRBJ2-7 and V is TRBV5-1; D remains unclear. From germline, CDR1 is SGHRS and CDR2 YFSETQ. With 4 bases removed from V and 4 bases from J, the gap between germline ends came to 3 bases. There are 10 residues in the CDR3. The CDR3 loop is CASSLYEQYF. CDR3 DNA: TGCGCCAGCAGCCTATACGAGCAGTACTTC.

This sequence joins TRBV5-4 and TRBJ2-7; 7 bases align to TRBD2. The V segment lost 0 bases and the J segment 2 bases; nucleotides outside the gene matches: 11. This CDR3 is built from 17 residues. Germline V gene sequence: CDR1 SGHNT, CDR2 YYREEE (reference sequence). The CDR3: CASSLGGSGVTTYEQYF. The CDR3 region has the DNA TGTGCCAGCAGCTTGGGGGGAAGCGGGGTTACCACCTACGAGCAGTACTTC.

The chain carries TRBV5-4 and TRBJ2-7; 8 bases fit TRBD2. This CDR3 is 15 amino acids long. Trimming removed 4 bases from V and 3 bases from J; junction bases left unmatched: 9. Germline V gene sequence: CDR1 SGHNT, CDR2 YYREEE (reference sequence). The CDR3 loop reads CASSPERGSYYEQYF. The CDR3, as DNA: TGTGCCAGCAGCCCCGAGCGGGGGTCCTACTACGAGCAGTACTTC. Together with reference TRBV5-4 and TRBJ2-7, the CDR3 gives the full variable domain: ETGVTQSPTHLIKTRGQQVTLRCSSQSGHNTVSWYQQALGQGPQFIFQYYREEENGRGNFPPRFSGLQFPNYSSELNVNALELDDSALYLCASSPERGSYYEQYFGPGTRLTVT.

The CDR3 sequence: CASTLGAVQYF. In DNA, the CDR3 is TGTGCCAGCACCCTAGGGGCGGTGCAGTACTTC. The gene calls are TRBV6-1 and TRBJ2-7, with TRBD1 as a possible D gene (5 bases). CDR1 MNHNS and CDR2 SASEGT come from the germline V gene. This CDR3 has 11 residues. The ends were cut back, 7 bases at V and 9 bases at J, with 13 bases in the middle.

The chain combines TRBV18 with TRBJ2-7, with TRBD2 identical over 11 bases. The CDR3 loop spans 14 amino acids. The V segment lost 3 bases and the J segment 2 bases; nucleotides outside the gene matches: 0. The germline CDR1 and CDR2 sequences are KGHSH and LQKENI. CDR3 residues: CASSPSGGAYEQYF. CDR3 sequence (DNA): TGTGCCAGCTCACCTAGCGGGGGGGCCTACGAGCAGTACTTC. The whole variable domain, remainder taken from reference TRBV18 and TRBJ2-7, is NAGVMQNPRHLVRRRGQEARLRCSPMKGHSHVYWYRQLPEEGLKFMVYLQKENIIDESGMPKERFSAEFPKEGPSILRIQQVVRGDSAAYFCASSPSGGAYEQYFGPGTRLTVT.